This TCR beta chain was observed in a study of OX40 agonist ivuxolimab in advanced cancers. As for the study in general: Hepatocellular carcinoma, melanoma, renal cell or head and neck cancer occurred in dose-escalation patients. The study, taken as a whole, reports: Relative to CD4+, CD8+ T cells held more expanded clones on average.

A word on this clone: The antigen is unknown.

Method: immunoSEQ multiplex PCR; TCRdb's copy keeps in-frame clones and lacks some. The sample carries about 20,000 clones, roughly 80% recorded once. Collection of blood occurred at baseline, at cycle 4 day 1, and at cycle 7 day 1. Germline loops: CDR1 LNHDA, CDR2 SQIVND (reference sequence). The V gene end was trimmed by 4 bases and the J gene end by 2 bases; junction bases not matched to a gene: 4. CDR3 length: 15 residues. The specimen was CD4+ or CD8+ T cells sorted from blood, collected in a trial of the OX40 agonist ivuxolimab. The source is an adult with an advanced solid tumor such as melanoma, head and neck, liver or kidney cancer. V and J are TRBV19 and TRBJ1-3; 8 nucleotides line up with TRBD1. This chain's CDR3 is CASSSAGQAGNTIYF. The CDR3 nucleotides are TGTGCCAGTAGTAGCGCGGGACAGGCTGGAAACACCATATATTTT. Together with reference TRBV19 and TRBJ1-3, the CDR3 gives the full variable domain: DGGITQSPKYLFRKEGQNVTLSCEQNLNHDAMYWYRQDPGQGLRLIYYSQIVNDFQKGDIAEGYSVSREKKESFPLTVTSAQKNPTAFYLCASSSAGQAGNTIYFGEGSWLTVV.